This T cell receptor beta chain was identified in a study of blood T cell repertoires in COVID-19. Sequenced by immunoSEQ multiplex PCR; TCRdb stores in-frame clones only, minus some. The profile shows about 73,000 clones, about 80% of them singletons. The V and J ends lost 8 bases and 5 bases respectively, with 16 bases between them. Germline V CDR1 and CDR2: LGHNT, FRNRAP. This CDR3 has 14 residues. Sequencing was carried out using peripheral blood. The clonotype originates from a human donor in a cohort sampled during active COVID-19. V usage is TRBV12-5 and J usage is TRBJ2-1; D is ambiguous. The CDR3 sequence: CASLQTSLDNEQFF. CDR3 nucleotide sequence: TGTGCTAGTTTGCAGACATCCTTGGACAATGAGCAGTTCTTC.